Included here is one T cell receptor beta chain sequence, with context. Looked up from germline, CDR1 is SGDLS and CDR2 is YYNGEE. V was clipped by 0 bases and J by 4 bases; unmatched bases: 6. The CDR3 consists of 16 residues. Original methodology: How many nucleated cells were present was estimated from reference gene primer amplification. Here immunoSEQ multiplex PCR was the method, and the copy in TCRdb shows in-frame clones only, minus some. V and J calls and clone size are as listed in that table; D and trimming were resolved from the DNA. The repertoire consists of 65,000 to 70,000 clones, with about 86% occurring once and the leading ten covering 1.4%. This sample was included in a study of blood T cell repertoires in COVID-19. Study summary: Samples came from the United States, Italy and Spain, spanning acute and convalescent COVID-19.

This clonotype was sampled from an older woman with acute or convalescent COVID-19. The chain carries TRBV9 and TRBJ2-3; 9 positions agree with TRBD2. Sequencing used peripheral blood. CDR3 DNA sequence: TGTGCCAGCAGCGTAGGCAATAGCGGGAGCCCAGATACGCAGTATTTT. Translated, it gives CASSVGNSGSPDTQYF.